Listed below are T cell receptor beta chains from one sample, sequenced in a study of blood T cell repertoires in COVID-19. The method was immunoSEQ multiplex PCR; TCRdb's version includes in-frame clones alone and lacks a portion of them. This repertoire shows about 220,000 clones, just over 85% found once; its top ten account for over 3%. Input material: PBMCs or T cells enriched from blood (not recorded which). Source of these receptors: a woman in her forties with acute COVID-19. The CDR3 runs from the conserved cysteine through the conserved F or W. D genes are given only for firm matches. Clone size is shown for a subset of rows, as once, few, many or a class of expanded clone.

J gene: TRBJ1-2
V gene: TRBV13
clone size: -
D gene: -
CDR3 protein: CASSSSQRMNGYTF
CDR3 DNA: TGTGCCAGCAGCTCCTCCCAGAGGATGAATGGCTACACCTTC

J gene: TRBJ1-6
V gene: TRBV11-2
clone size: -
D gene: TRBD1
CDR3 protein: CASSLGDRDNSPLHF
CDR3 DNA: TGTGCCAGCAGCTTAGGGGACAGGGATAATTCACCCCTCCACTTT

J gene: TRBJ2-1
V gene: TRBV6-2/TRBV6-3
clone size: -
D gene: TRBD2
CDR3 protein: CASSYSRGGTYNEQFF
CDR3 DNA: TGTGCCAGCAGTTACTCGCGGGGGGGTACCTACAATGAGCAGTTCTTC

J gene: TRBJ1-4
V gene: TRBV7-9
clone size: -
D gene: -
CDR3 protein: CASSSSKGSNEKLFF
CDR3 DNA: TGTGCCAGCAGCTCTTCGAAGGGGTCTAATGAAAAACTGTTTTTT

J gene: TRBJ1-3
V gene: TRBV19
clone size: -
D gene: -
CDR3 protein: CASSIARSGNTIYF
CDR3 DNA: TGTGCCAGTAGTATAGCTCGCTCTGGAAACACCATATATTTT

J gene: TRBJ2-1
V gene: TRBV19
clone size: -
D gene: -
CDR3 protein: CASSIGGQYNEQFF
CDR3 DNA: TGTGCCAGTAGTATCGGGGGACAGTACAATGAGCAGTTCTTC

J gene: TRBJ1-2
V gene: TRBV5-6
clone size: -
D gene: TRBD1
CDR3 protein: CASSLAGQGNYGYTF
CDR3 DNA: TGTGCCAGCAGCTTGGCGGGACAGGGAAACTATGGCTACACCTTC

J gene: TRBJ2-3
V gene: TRBV24-1
clone size: -
D gene: TRBD2
CDR3 protein: CATSDYSGGRTDTQYF
CDR3 DNA: TGTGCCACCAGTGATTATAGCGGGGGACGCACAGATACGCAGTATTTT

J gene: TRBJ2-7
V gene: TRBV6-5
clone size: -
D gene: TRBD1
CDR3 protein: CASTHWTGGIYEQYF
CDR3 DNA: TGTGCCAGCACGCACTGGACAGGGGGGATCTACGAGCAGTACTTC

J gene: TRBJ2-1
V gene: TRBV7-2
clone size: -
D gene: TRBD1
CDR3 protein: CASSLYPGQGYNEQFF
CDR3 DNA: TGTGCCAGCAGCTTATACCCGGGACAGGGATACAATGAGCAGTTCTTC

J gene: TRBJ1-2
V gene: TRBV19
clone size: -
D gene: TRBD1
CDR3 protein: CASSISTGINYGYTF
CDR3 DNA: TGTGCCAGTAGTATATCGACAGGGATTAACTATGGCTACACCTTC

J gene: TRBJ1-2
V gene: TRBV5-1
clone size: -
D gene: TRBD1
CDR3 protein: CASSHRGMGYGYTF
CDR3 DNA: TGCGCCAGCAGTCACAGGGGAATGGGCTATGGCTACACCTTC

J gene: TRBJ1-4
V gene: TRBV30
clone size: -
D gene: -
CDR3 protein: CAWGAGRGEKLFF
CDR3 DNA: TGTGCCTGGGGGGCGGGAAGGGGCGAAAAACTGTTTTTT

J gene: TRBJ1-2
V gene: TRBV3-1/TRBV3-2
clone size: -
D gene: -
CDR3 protein: CASSRQGGPPGYTF
CDR3 DNA: TGTGCCAGCAGCCGACAAGGGGGACCCCCTGGCTACACCTTC

J gene: TRBJ2-6
V gene: TRBV11-2
clone size: -
D gene: TRBD2
CDR3 protein: CASSLRGGSGANVLTF
CDR3 DNA: TGTGCCAGCAGCCTACGGGGGGGCTCTGGGGCCAACGTCCTGACTTTC

J gene: TRBJ1-4
V gene: TRBV27
clone size: -
D gene: TRBD1
CDR3 protein: CASSSGQGGEKLFF
CDR3 DNA: TGTGCCAGCAGTTCGGGACAGGGAGGGGAAAAACTGTTTTTT

J gene: TRBJ2-1
V gene: TRBV4-1
clone size: -
D gene: TRBD2
CDR3 protein: CASSQARTTSTPRTPAGKQFF
CDR3 DNA: TGCGCCAGCAGCCAAGCACGGACGACCTCGACCCCCCGAACCCCAGCGGGGAAGCAGTTCTTC

J gene: TRBJ2-7
V gene: TRBV7-6
clone size: few
D gene: -
CDR3 protein: CASSSEVPTPMSYEQYF
CDR3 DNA: TGTGCCAGCAGCTCGGAGGTACCGACACCCATGTCCTACGAGCAGTACTTC

J gene: TRBJ1-1
V gene: TRBV3-1/TRBV3-2
clone size: -
D gene: TRBD1
CDR3 protein: CASRRGTGTEAFF
CDR3 DNA: TGTGCCAGCCGCCGGGGGACAGGAACTGAAGCTTTCTTT

J gene: TRBJ1-2
V gene: TRBV3-1/TRBV3-2
clone size: -
D gene: -
CDR3 protein: CASSPNRVRGGYTF
CDR3 DNA: TGTGCCAGCAGCCCCAACCGGGTTAGAGGGGGCTACACCTTC

J gene: TRBJ1-2
V gene: TRBV19
clone size: -
D gene: -
CDR3 protein: CASSIAGFGYTF
CDR3 DNA: TGTGCCAGTAGTATCGCAGGGTTTGGCTACACCTTC

J gene: TRBJ1-1
V gene: TRBV6-1
clone size: -
D gene: TRBD1
CDR3 protein: CASSDRTGGTEAFF
CDR3 DNA: TGTGCCAGCAGTGATCGGACAGGGGGAACTGAAGCTTTCTTT

J gene: TRBJ2-7
V gene: TRBV3-1/TRBV3-2
clone size: -
D gene: TRBD1
CDR3 protein: CASSLGTGGYEQYF
CDR3 DNA: TGTGCCAGCAGCCTCGGGACAGGGGGCTACGAGCAGTACTTC

J gene: TRBJ1-4
V gene: TRBV5-5
clone size: -
D gene: -
CDR3 protein: CASSFIPTNEKLFF
CDR3 DNA: TGTGCCAGCAGCTTTATTCCAACTAATGAAAAACTGTTTTTT

J gene: TRBJ1-4
V gene: TRBV5-1
clone size: once
D gene: TRBD1
CDR3 protein: CASSRQGLTEKLFF
CDR3 DNA: TGCGCCAGCAGCCGACAGGGTCTAACTGAAAAACTGTTTTTT

J gene: TRBJ2-2
V gene: TRBV7-9
clone size: -
D gene: -
CDR3 protein: CATLGGPNTGELFF
CDR3 DNA: TGTGCCACCCTGGGGGGGCCCAACACCGGGGAGCTGTTTTTT

J gene: TRBJ1-3
V gene: TRBV19
clone size: -
D gene: -
CDR3 protein: CASRERGASSGNTIYF
CDR3 DNA: TGTGCCAGCAGGGAACGGGGGGCCAGCTCTGGAAACACCATATATTTT

J gene: TRBJ1-3
V gene: TRBV6-1
clone size: -
D gene: TRBD1
CDR3 protein: CASSGTGGNSGNTIYF
CDR3 DNA: TGTGCCAGCAGTGGGACAGGGGGTAACTCTGGAAACACCATATATTTT

J gene: TRBJ1-1
V gene: TRBV9
clone size: -
D gene: -
CDR3 protein: CASSGGPGEAFF
CDR3 DNA: TGTGCCAGCAGCGGCGGACCAGGGGAAGCTTTCTTT

J gene: TRBJ2-1
V gene: TRBV20-1
clone size: -
D gene: TRBD1
CDR3 protein: CSGPTGNEQFF
CDR3 DNA: TGCAGTGGCCCGACAGGGAATGAGCAGTTCTTC

J gene: TRBJ1-4
V gene: TRBV5-6
clone size: -
D gene: -
CDR3 protein: CASSRIFGGMTANEKLFF
CDR3 DNA: TGTGCCAGCAGCCGTATATTCGGCGGGATGACGGCTAATGAAAAACTGTTTTTT

J gene: TRBJ1-1
V gene: TRBV6-2/TRBV6-3
clone size: -
D gene: TRBD1
CDR3 protein: CASSYFGQGSAEAFF
CDR3 DNA: TGTGCCAGCAGTTACTTCGGACAGGGGTCGGCTGAAGCTTTCTTT

J gene: TRBJ1-1
V gene: TRBV3-1/TRBV3-2
clone size: -
D gene: TRBD1
CDR3 protein: CASSRRTGGGAEAFF
CDR3 DNA: TGTGCCAGCAGCCGACGGACAGGGGGAGGGGCTGAAGCTTTCTTT

J gene: TRBJ1-5
V gene: TRBV5-1
clone size: once
D gene: TRBD1
CDR3 protein: CASSLGTGSGSNQPQHF
CDR3 DNA: TGCGCCAGCAGCTTGGGGACAGGGAGTGGGAGCAATCAGCCCCAGCATTTT

J gene: TRBJ1-1
V gene: TRBV7-2
clone size: -
D gene: TRBD1
CDR3 protein: CASSKRDRGQDEAFF
CDR3 DNA: TGTGCCAGCAGCAAAAGGGACAGGGGGCAGGATGAAGCTTTCTTT

J gene: TRBJ1-1
V gene: TRBV19
clone size: -
D gene: -
CDR3 protein: CASSSPSGGPNTEAFF
CDR3 DNA: TGTGCCAGTAGTAGCCCTTCCGGGGGACCGAACACTGAAGCTTTCTTT

J gene: TRBJ1-5
V gene: TRBV12-3/TRBV12-4
clone size: -
D gene: -
CDR3 protein: CASSLSGGPQHF
CDR3 DNA: TGTGCCAGCAGTTTATCGGGGGGGCCCCAGCATTTT

J gene: TRBJ1-2
V gene: TRBV7-9
clone size: -
D gene: TRBD1
CDR3 protein: CASSLFGTGEQSSGYTF
CDR3 DNA: TGTGCCAGCAGCTTATTCGGGACAGGGGAGCAGTCCTCAGGCTACACCTTC

J gene: TRBJ1-1
V gene: TRBV5-4
clone size: -
D gene: -
CDR3 protein: CASSLPQEGTEAFF
CDR3 DNA: TGTGCCAGCAGCTTGCCGCAGGAAGGCACTGAAGCTTTCTTT

J gene: TRBJ1-1
V gene: TRBV30
clone size: -
D gene: -
CDR3 protein: CAWSVRTLGSTEAFF
CDR3 DNA: TGTGCCTGGAGTGTACGAACCTTAGGGAGCACTGAAGCTTTCTTT

J gene: TRBJ1-3
V gene: TRBV10-3
clone size: -
D gene: TRBD1
CDR3 protein: CAISEYPGTGSGNTIYF
CDR3 DNA: TGTGCCATCAGTGAGTACCCCGGGACAGGCTCTGGAAACACCATATATTTT

J gene: TRBJ2-7
V gene: TRBV4-3
clone size: -
D gene: TRBD2
CDR3 protein: CASSQEAGEGYEQYF
CDR3 DNA: TGCGCCAGCAGCCAAGAAGCGGGGGAGGGTTACGAGCAGTACTTC

J gene: TRBJ2-5
V gene: TRBV29-1
clone size: few
D gene: TRBD1
CDR3 protein: CSVMGQGAMETQYF
CDR3 DNA: TGCAGCGTTATGGGACAGGGGGCGATGGAGACCCAGTACTTC

J gene: TRBJ2-1
V gene: TRBV5-6
clone size: -
D gene: -
CDR3 protein: CASSSGWGRGSYNEQFF
CDR3 DNA: TGTGCCAGCAGCTCTGGATGGGGGCGTGGGTCCTACAATGAGCAGTTCTTC

J gene: TRBJ1-5
V gene: TRBV6-6
clone size: -
D gene: -
CDR3 protein: CASSSGSHQPQHF
CDR3 DNA: TGTGCCAGCAGTTCCGGGAGCCATCAGCCCCAGCATTTT

J gene: TRBJ1-5
V gene: TRBV7-9
clone size: -
D gene: TRBD1
CDR3 protein: CASSPGDRADQPQHF
CDR3 DNA: TGTGCCAGCAGCCCCGGGGACAGGGCTGATCAGCCCCAGCATTTT

J gene: TRBJ2-1
V gene: TRBV27
clone size: -
D gene: TRBD1
CDR3 protein: CASSPDRGFYNEQFF
CDR3 DNA: TGTGCCAGCAGCCCGGACAGGGGATTCTACAATGAGCAGTTCTTC

J gene: TRBJ2-2
V gene: TRBV24-1
clone size: -
D gene: TRBD1
CDR3 protein: CATSDSARQGLLGELFF
CDR3 DNA: TGTGCCACCAGTGATTCGGCGAGACAGGGCCTACTCGGGGAGCTGTTTTTT

J gene: TRBJ2-1
V gene: TRBV19
clone size: -
D gene: -
CDR3 protein: CASSIFADRYNEQFF
CDR3 DNA: TGTGCCAGTAGTATTTTCGCGGACAGATACAATGAGCAGTTCTTC

J gene: TRBJ2-1
V gene: TRBV28
clone size: -
D gene: TRBD1
CDR3 protein: CASSLSGTGYNEQFF
CDR3 DNA: TGTGCCAGCAGTTTATCGGGGACAGGATACAATGAGCAGTTCTTC

J gene: TRBJ1-5
V gene: TRBV15
clone size: -
D gene: TRBD1
CDR3 protein: CATRGQGLSQPQHF
CDR3 DNA: TGTGCCACCAGGGGACAGGGGTTAAGTCAGCCCCAGCATTTT

J gene: TRBJ1-3
V gene: TRBV7-9
clone size: once
D gene: -
CDR3 protein: CASSLGGTGSGNTIYF
CDR3 DNA: TGTGCCAGCAGCTTAGGGGGCACAGGGAGTGGAAACACCATATATTTT

J gene: TRBJ2-2
V gene: TRBV11-3
clone size: once
D gene: TRBD1
CDR3 protein: CASSSWTGNTGELFF
CDR3 DNA: TGTGCCAGCAGCTCGTGGACAGGGAACACCGGGGAGCTGTTTTTT

J gene: TRBJ1-2
V gene: TRBV7-2
clone size: -
D gene: -
CDR3 protein: CASSSYLGHHGYTF
CDR3 DNA: TGTGCCAGCAGCTCTTATTTGGGGCACCATGGCTACACCTTC

J gene: TRBJ1-4
V gene: TRBV4-3
clone size: -
D gene: TRBD1
CDR3 protein: CASSPRSLRQGGRATNEKLFF
CDR3 DNA: TGCGCCAGCAGCCCAAGATCCCTCCGACAGGGCGGAAGGGCAACTAATGAAAAACTGTTTTTT

J gene: TRBJ1-2
V gene: TRBV7-3
clone size: -
D gene: -
CDR3 protein: CASSLDPGYAGYTF
CDR3 DNA: TGTGCCAGCAGCTTAGATCCGGGGTACGCTGGCTACACCTTC

J gene: TRBJ1-4
V gene: TRBV7-9
clone size: -
D gene: -
CDR3 protein: CASSLLAGVGEKLFF
CDR3 DNA: TGTGCCAGCAGCTTATTGGCAGGGGTGGGTGAAAAACTGTTTTTT

J gene: TRBJ2-2
V gene: TRBV19
clone size: -
D gene: TRBD1
CDR3 protein: CASSGTGTGELFF
CDR3 DNA: TGTGCCAGTAGCGGGACAGGGACCGGGGAGCTGTTTTTT

J gene: TRBJ2-3
V gene: TRBV2
clone size: -
D gene: -
CDR3 protein: CASLPTPNTDTQYF
CDR3 DNA: TGTGCCAGCCTACCTACGCCTAACACAGATACGCAGTATTTT